This TCR beta chain was identified during a study of OX40 agonist ivuxolimab in advanced cancers. Study background: Every 2 weeks, patients got intravenous ivuxolimab at one of six dose levels (0.01-10 mg/kg). Patients receiving dose escalation had hepatocellular carcinoma, melanoma, renal cell or head and neck cancer. Partial responses occurred in Three dose-escalation patients, one with hepatocellular carcinoma and two with cutaneous melanoma. Whole-study findings and limits: The average count of expanded clones was higher among CD8+ T cells than among CD4+.

Generated by immunoSEQ multiplex PCR, the TCRdb table keeps only in-frame clones and is missing some. The table records roughly 84,000 clones, 65% to 85% of them present only once. The CDR3 length is 17 residues. The V end was cut by 0 bases, the J end by 7 bases, with 18 bases between. Looked up from germline, CDR1 is MGHRA and CDR2 is YSYEKL. To note about this clone: The antigen remains undetermined.

V gene TRBV4-1 combines with J gene TRBJ1-4; D is possibly TRBD1 (6 bases). This TCR came from an adult with an advanced solid tumor such as melanoma, head and neck, liver or kidney cancer. The sequencing used CD4+ or CD8+ T cells sorted from blood, collected in a trial of the OX40 agonist ivuxolimab. The CDR3 spells CASSQDSGDNPIEKLFF. DNA of the CDR3: TGCGCCAGCAGCCAAGACTCGGGGGACAACCCCATTGAAAAACTGTTTTTT.